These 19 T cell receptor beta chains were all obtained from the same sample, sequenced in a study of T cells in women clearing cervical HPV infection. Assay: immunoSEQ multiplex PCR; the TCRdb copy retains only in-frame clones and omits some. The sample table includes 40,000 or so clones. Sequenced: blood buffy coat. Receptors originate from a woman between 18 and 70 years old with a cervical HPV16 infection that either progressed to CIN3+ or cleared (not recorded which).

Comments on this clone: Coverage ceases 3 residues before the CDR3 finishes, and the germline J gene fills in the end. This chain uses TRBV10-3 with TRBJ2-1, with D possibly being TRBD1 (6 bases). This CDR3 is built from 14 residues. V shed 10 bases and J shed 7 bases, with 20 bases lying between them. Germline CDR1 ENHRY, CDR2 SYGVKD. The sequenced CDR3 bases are TGTGCCAACCAGGGGAGCGCCCTCGGGAATGAG. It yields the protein CANQGSALGNE. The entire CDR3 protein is CANQGSALGNEQFF.

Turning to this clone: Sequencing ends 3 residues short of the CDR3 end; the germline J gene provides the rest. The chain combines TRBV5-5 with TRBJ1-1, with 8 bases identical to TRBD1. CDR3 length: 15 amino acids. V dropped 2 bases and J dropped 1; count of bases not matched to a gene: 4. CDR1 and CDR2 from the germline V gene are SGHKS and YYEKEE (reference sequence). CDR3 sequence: CASSFAGGPNTEAFF. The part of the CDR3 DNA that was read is TGTGCCAGCAGCTTTGCAGGGGGCCCGAACACTGAA. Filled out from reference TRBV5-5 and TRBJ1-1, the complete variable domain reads DAGVTQSPTHLIKTRGQQVTLRCSPISGHKSVSWYQQVLGQGPQFIFQYYEKEERGRGNFPDRFSARQFPNYSSELNVNALLLGDSALYLCASSFAGGPNTEAFFGQGTRLTVV.

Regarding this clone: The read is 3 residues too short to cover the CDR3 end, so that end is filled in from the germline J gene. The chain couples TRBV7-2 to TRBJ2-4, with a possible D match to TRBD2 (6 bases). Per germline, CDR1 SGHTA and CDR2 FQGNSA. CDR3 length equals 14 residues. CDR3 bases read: TGTGCCAGCAGCCCCTTGCGGGGTATCGCTGGT. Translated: CASSPLRGIAG. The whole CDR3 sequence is CASSPLRGIAGQYF. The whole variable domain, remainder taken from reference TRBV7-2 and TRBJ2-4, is GAGVSQSPSNKVTEKGKDVELRCDPISGHTALYWYRQSLGQGLEFLIYFQGNSAPDKSGLPSDRFSAERTGGSVSTLTIQRTQQEDSAVYLCASSPLRGIAGQYFGAGTRLSVL.

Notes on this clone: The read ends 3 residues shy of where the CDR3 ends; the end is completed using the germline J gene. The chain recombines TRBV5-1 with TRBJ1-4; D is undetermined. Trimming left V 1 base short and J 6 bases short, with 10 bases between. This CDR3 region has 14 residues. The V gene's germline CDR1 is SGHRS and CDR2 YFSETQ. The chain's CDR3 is CASSLRGGDEKLFF. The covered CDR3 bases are TGCGCCAGCAGCTTGCGGGGTGGAGATGAAAAA.

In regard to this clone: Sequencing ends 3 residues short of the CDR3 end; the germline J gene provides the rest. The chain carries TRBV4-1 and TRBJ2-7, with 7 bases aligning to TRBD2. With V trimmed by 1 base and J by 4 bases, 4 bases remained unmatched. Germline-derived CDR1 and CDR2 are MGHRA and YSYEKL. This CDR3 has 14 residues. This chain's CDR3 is CASSQAGGRYEQYF. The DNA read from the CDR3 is TGCGCCAGCAGCCAAGCGGGCGGGAGATACGAG.

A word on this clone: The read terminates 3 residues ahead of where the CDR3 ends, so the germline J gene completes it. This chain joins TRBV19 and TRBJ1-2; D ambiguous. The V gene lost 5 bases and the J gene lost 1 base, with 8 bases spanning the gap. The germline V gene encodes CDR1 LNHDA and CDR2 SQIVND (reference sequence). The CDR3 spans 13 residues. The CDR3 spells CASSYKNNYGYTF. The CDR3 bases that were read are TGTGCCAGTAGTTACAAGAATAACTATGGC. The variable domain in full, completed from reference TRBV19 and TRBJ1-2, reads DGGITQSPKYLFRKEGQNVTLSCEQNLNHDAMYWYRQDPGQGLRLIYYSQIVNDFQKGDIAEGYSVSREKKESFPLTVTSAQKNPTAFYLCASSYKNNYGYTFGSGTRLTVV.

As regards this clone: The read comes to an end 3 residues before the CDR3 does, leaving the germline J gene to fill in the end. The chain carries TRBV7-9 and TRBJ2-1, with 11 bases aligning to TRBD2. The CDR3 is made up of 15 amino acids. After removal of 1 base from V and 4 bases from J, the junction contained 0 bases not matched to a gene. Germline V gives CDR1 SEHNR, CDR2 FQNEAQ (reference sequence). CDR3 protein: CASSLGTSGYNEQFF. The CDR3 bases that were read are TGTGCCAGCAGCTTAGGGACTAGCGGGTACAATGAG.

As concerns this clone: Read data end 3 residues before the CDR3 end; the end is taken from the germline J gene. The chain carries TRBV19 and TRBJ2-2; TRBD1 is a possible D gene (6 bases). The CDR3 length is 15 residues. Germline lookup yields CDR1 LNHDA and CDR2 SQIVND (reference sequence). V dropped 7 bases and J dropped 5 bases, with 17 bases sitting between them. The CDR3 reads CASTPQGITTGELFF. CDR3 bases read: TGTGCCAGTACTCCCCAGGGGATAACGACCGGGGAG.

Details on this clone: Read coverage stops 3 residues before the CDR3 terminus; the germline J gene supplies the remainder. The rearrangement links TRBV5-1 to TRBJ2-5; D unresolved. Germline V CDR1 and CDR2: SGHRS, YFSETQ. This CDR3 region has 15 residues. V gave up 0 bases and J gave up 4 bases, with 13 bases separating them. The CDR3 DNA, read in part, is TGCGCCAGCAGCTTGGAACTCTCGAAGGGAGAGACC. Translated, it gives CASSLELSKGET. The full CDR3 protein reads CASSLELSKGETQYF.

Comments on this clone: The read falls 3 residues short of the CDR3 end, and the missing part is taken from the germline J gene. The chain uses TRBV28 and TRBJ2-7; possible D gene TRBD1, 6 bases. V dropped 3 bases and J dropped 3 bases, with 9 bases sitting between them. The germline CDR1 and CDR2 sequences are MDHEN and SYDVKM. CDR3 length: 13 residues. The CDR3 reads CASSFRGNYEQYF. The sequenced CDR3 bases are TGTGCCAGCAGTTTCAGGGGAAACTACGAG.

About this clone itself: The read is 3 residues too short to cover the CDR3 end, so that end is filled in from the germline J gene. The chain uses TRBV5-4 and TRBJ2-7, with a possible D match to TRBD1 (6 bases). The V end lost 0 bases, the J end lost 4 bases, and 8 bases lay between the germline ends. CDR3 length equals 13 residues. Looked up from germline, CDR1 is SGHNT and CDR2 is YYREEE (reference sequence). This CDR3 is CASSLEQGYEQYF. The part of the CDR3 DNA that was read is TGTGCCAGCAGCTTGGAACAGGGATACGAG.

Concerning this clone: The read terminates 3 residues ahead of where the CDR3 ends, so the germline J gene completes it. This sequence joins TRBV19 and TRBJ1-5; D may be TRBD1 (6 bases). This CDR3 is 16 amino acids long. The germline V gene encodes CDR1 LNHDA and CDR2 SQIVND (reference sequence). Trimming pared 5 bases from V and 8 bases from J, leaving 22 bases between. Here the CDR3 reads CASSGTPTGWGEPQHF. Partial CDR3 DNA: TGTGCCAGTAGTGGAACTCCCACAGGGTGGGGCGAGCCC.

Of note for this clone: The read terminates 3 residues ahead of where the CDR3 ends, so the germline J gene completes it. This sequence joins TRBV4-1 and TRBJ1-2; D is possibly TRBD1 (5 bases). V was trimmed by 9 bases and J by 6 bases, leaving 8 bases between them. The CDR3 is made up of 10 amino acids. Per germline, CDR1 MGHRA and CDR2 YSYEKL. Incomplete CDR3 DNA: TGCGCCAGTGGGGGGGATGGC. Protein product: CASGGDG. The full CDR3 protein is CASGGDGYTF.

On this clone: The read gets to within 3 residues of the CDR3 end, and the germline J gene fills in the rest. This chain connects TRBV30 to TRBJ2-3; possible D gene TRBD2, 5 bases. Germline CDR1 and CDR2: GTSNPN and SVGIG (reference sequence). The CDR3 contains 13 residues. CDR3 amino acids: CAWSQAGNQPQYF. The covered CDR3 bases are TGTGCCTGGAGTCAGGCGGGCAATCAGCCG.

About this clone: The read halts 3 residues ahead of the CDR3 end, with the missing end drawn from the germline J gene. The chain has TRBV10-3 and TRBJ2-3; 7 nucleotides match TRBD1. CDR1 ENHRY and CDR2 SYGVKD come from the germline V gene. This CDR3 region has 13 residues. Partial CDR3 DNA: TGTGCCTACCGAGCCGTCCAGGGGGAGACG. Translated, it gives CAYRAVQGET. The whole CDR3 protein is CAYRAVQGETQYF.

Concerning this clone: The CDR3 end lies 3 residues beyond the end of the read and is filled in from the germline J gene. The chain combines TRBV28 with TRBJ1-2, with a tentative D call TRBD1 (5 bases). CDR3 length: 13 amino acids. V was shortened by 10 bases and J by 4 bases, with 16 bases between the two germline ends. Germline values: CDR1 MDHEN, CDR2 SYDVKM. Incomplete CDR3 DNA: TGTGCCACCTGGACCGGGGGAAGCTATGGC. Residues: CATWTGGSYG. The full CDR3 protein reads CATWTGGSYGYTF.

CDR3 region: CASSSPDTYTF. The sequenced CDR3 bases are TGTGCCAGCAGCTCCCCAGATACC. The V and J genes are TRBV7-9 and TRBJ1-2; unclear D gene. Read coverage stops 3 residues before the CDR3 terminus; the germline J gene supplies the remainder. The germline gives CDR1 SEHNR, CDR2 FQNEAQ (reference sequence). The CDR3 is 11 residues long.

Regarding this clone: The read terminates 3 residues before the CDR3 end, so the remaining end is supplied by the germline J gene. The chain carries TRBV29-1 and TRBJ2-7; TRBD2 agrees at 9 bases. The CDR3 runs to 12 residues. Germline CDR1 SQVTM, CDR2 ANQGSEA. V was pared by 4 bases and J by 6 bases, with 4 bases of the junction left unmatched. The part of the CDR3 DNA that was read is TGCAGCGTTGTGGCGGGAGGGAGCGAG. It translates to CSVVAGGSE. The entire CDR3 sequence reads CSVVAGGSEQYF.

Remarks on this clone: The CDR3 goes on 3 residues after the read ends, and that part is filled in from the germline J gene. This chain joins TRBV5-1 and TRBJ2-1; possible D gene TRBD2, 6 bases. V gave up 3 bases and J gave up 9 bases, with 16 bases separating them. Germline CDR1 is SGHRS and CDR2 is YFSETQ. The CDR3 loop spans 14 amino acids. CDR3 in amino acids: CASSWGESRSEQFF. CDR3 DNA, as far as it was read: TGCGCCAGCAGCTGGGGGGAGAGCCGGTCTGAG.